This is a list of T cell receptor beta chains from one sample in a study of blood T cells in healthy people across ages. TCRdb passed the 5' RACE reads through MiXCR, listing each CDR3 protein once. The sample records over 700,000 distinct CDR3 sequences, roughly 25% being singletons. The same sample was also used in a study of T cells of mothers and their children.

The source material was blood. The origin of the receptors is a boy aged 5-17 years in good health. CDR3s leave out the opening cysteine and the closing phenylalanine or tryptophan. The order of the fields is J gene, V gene, CDR3 protein.

TRBJ1-1 TRBV5-1 ASSLRGSTGAF
TRBJ2-2 TRBV11-3 ASSPWERSSGGADGELF
TRBJ2-5 TRBV3-1 ASSQGVAPYKQY
NA TRBV7-6 ASSPFQAGGNNEQF
TRBJ2-3 TRBV19 ASSIYSGSTDTQY
TRBJ2-1 TRBV29-1 SAFPGGSSYNEQF
TRBJ1-4 TRBV6-5 ASSPGVQGKLF
TRBJ2-2 TRBV6-4 ASSGPTGATTGELF
TRBJ2-5 TRBV7-2 ASSLAFGAQETQY
NA TRBV24-1 ATSDLRSDRGYNEQF
TRBJ1-1 TRBV4-3 ASSQDGGGDTEAF
TRBJ2-2 TRBV11-3 ASSLVAGALNTGELF
TRBJ2-5 TRBV6-1 ASSGPWTSGEETQY
TRBJ2-7 TRBV7-9 ASSSGTSGALGYEQY
TRBJ2-5 TRBV10-3 APRGVAGGYKF
TRBJ2-5 TRBV28 AISTPGTDQETQY
TRBJ2-5 TRBV29-1 SVWEQTQY
TRBJ2-3 TRBV4-1 ASSPRDTKITDTQY
TRBJ2-1 TRBV20-1 SASGTGHYEQF
TRBJ2-5 TRBV7-9 ASSFRLAGGLETQY
TRBJ2-3 TRBV9 ASSPNPPAPDTQY
TRBJ2-2 TRBV5-6 ASSLRLAGSLTGELF
NA TRBV20-1 SARYPVFYEQY
TRBJ1-1 TRBV7-9 ASTPPGGTEAF
TRBJ2-5 TRBV20-1 SARSRGETQY
TRBJ2-6 TRBV5-1 ASRRGHRRAGANVLT
TRBJ2-7 TRBV4-2 ASSQDGQGASYEQY
TRBJ1-5 TRBV4-1 ASSQGVSNQPQH
TRBJ2-1 TRBV6-5 ASSYSDPSTNEQF
NA TRBV5-1 ASSPGGLVANPRGVYEQY
NA TRBV6-1 ASSEMGVGVETQY
TRBJ2-3 TRBV12-3/TRBV12-4 ASSLGSTDTQY
TRBJ1-2 TRBV12-3/TRBV12-4 ASSRGLAYGYT
NA TRBV6-6 ASSYFATQY
TRBJ2-2 TRBV7-9 ASSLGSPTGELF
TRBJ2-7 TRBV10-2 ASTEAGVREQY
TRBJ1-4 TRBV20-1 SARGGGGIEKLF
TRBJ2-7 TRBV20-1 SARAGTGLNEQY
TRBJ1-4 TRBV28 ASSFGGQREKLF
TRBJ1-6 TRBV6-1 ASSQVDNSPLH
TRBJ2-5 TRBV7-9 ASSLAAGGAQETQY
NA TRBV4-2 ASSQGGKTSGSGAYNEQF
TRBJ2-1 TRBV7-9 ASSPRGPGTLNYNEQF
TRBJ2-1 TRBV29-1 SVDGAAGVAYNEQF
NA TRBV2 ASIGTIQETQY
TRBJ2-3 TRBV11-2 ASTTPAPGEVADTQY
TRBJ2-2 TRBV3-1 ASSQSIGIGELF
TRBJ1-2 TRBV12-3/TRBV12-4 ASSLGQGIIGYT
TRBJ1-1 TRBV7-2 ASSYKGGAEAF
TRBJ1-5 TRBV19 ASSGGGGQPQH
TRBJ1-4 TRBV12-3/TRBV12-4 ASSWGEKLF
TRBJ2-3 TRBV6-5 ASSYETAGDTDTQY
TRBJ1-1 TRBV29-1 SVDGQMNTEAF
TRBJ2-1 TRBV12-3/TRBV12-4 ASRPRQGAYNEQF
TRBJ1-1 TRBV13 ASSVQGARGSEAF
TRBJ2-1 TRBV28 ASSSHRVPYNEQF
TRBJ1-1 TRBV20-1 SARGQQGSYTEAF
TRBJ2-1 TRBV7-3 ASSPSVYNEQF